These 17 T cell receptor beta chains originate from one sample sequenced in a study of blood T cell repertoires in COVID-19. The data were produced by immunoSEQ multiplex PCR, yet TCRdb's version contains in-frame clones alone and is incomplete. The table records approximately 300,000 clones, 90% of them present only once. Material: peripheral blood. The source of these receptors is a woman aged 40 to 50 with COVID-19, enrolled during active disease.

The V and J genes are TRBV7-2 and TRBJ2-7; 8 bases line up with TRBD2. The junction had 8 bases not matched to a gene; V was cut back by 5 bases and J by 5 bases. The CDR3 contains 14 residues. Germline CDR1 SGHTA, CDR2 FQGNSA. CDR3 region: CASSVPGGAHEQYF. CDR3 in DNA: TGTGCCAGCAGCGTGCCGGGGGGGGCCCACGAGCAGTACTTC.

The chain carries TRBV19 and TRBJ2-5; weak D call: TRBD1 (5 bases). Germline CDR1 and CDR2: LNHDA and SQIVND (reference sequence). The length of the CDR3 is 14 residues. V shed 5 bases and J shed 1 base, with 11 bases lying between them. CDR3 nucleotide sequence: TGTGCCAGTAGTCCAACAGGTTCCCAAGAGACCCAGTACTTC. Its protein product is CASSPTGSQETQYF.

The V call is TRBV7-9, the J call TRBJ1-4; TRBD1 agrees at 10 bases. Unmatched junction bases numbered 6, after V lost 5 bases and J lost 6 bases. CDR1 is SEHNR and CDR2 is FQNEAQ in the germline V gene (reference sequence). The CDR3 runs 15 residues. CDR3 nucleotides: TGTGCCAGCAGCCGCCCCGGGACAGGGGATGAAAAACTGTTTTTT. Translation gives CASSRPGTGDEKLFF.

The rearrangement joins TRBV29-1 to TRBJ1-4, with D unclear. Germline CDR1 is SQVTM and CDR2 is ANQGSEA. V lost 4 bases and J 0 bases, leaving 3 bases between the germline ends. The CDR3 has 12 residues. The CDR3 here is CSVAATNEKLFF. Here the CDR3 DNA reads TGCAGCGTTGCTGCAACTAATGAAAAACTGTTTTTT.

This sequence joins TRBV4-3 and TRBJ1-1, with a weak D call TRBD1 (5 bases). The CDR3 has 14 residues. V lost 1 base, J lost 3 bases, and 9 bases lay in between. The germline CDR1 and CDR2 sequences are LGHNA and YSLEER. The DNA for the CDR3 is TGCGCCAGCAGCCAAGCTCGGGGGGACACTGAAGCTTTCTTT. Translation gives CASSQARGDTEAFF.

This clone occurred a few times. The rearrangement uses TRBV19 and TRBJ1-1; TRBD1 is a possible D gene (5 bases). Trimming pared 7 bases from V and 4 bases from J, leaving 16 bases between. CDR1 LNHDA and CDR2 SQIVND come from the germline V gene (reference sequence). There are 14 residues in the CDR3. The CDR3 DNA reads TGTGCCAGTACCAGGGATCGGGTGGGCACTGAAGCTTTCTTT. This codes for CASTRDRVGTEAFF.

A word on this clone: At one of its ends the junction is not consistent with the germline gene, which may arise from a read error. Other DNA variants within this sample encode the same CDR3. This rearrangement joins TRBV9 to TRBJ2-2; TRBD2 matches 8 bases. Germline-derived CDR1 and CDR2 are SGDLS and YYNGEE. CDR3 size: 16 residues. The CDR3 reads CASTSGSFTNTGELFF. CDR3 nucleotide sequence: TGTGCCAGCACCAGCGGGAGCTTCACTAACACCGGAGAGCTGTTTTTT.

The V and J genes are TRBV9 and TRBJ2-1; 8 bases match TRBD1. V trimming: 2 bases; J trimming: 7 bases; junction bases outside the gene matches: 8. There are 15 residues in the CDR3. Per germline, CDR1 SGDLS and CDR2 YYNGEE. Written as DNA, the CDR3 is TGTGCCAGCAGCGTGGGGACAGGCAACGGTAATGAGCAGTTCTTC. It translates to CASSVGTGNGNEQFF.

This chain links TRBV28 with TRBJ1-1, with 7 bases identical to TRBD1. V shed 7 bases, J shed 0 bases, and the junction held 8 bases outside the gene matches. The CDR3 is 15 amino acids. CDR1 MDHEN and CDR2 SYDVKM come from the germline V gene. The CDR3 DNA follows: TGTGCCAGCACACTACAGGGGACCCTGAACACTGAAGCTTTCTTT. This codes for CASTLQGTLNTEAFF.

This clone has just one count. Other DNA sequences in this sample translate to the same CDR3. The CDR3 DNA reads as TGTGCCAGCAGCCAAGGGCTCAATCAGCCCCAGCATTTT. Amino acid sequence: CASSQGLNQPQHF. The V and J genes are TRBV14 and TRBJ1-5; D gene ambiguous. The CDR3 has 13 amino acids. V lost 1 base to trimming and J lost 3 bases, with 4 bases between them. Germline CDR1 reads SGHDN; CDR2 reads FVKESK.

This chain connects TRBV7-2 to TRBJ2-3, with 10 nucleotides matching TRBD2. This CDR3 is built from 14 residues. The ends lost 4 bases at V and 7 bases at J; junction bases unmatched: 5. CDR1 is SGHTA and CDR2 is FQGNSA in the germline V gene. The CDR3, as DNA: TGTGCCAGCAGCTCCAGCGGGAGGGGGAATACGCAGTATTTT. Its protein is CASSSSGRGNTQYF.

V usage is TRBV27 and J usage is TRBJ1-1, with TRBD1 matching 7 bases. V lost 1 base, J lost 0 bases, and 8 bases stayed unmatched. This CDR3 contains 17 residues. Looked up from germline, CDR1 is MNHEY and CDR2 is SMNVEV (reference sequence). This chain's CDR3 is CASSLLARQGMNTEAFF. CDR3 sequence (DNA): TGTGCCAGCAGTTTATTGGCGAGACAGGGAATGAACACTGAAGCTTTCTTT.

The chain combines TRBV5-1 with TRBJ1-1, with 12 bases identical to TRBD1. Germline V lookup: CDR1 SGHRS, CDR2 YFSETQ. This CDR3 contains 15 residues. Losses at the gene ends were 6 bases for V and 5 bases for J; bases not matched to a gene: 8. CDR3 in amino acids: CASTAGTGGETEAFF. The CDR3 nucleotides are TGCGCCAGCACAGCCGGGACAGGGGGCGAAACTGAAGCTTTCTTT. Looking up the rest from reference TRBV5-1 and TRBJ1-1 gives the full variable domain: KAGVTQTPRYLIKTRGQQVTLSCSPISGHRSVSWYQQTPGQGLQFLFEYFSETQRNKGNFPGRFSGRQFSNSRSEMNVSTLELGDSALYLCASTAGTGGETEAFFGQGTRLTVV.

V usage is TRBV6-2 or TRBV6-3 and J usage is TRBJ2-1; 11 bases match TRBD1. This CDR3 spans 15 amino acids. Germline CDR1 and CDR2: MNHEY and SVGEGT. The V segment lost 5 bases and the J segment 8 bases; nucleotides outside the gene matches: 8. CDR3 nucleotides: TGTGCCAGCAGTCGCCCGGGACAGGGGGTGCATGAGCAGTTCTTC. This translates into CASSRPGQGVHEQFF.

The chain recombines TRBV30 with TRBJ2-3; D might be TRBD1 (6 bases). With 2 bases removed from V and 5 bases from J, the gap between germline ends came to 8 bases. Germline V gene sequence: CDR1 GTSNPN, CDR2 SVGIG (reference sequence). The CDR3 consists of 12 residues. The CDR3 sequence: CAWSSTGDTQYF. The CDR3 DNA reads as TGTGCCTGGAGTTCGACAGGAGATACGCAGTATTTT.

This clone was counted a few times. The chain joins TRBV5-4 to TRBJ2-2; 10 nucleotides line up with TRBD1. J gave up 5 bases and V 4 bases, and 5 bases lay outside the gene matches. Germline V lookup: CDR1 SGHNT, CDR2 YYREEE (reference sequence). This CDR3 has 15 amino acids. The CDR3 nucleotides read TGTGCCAGCAGCGGGGACAGGGGCAGGACCGGGGAGCTGTTTTTT. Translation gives CASSGDRGRTGELFF.

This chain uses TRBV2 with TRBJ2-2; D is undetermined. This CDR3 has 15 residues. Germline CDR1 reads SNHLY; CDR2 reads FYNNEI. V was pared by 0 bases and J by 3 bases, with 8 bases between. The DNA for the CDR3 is TGTGCCAGCAGTGAAGCGGAGACTGACACCGGGGAGCTGTTTTTT. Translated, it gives CASSEAETDTGELFF.